This TCR beta chain was sequenced for a study of blood T cells in healthy people across ages. Study at large: Template switching caught about one barcoded beta molecule for each two T cells. Findings of the study overall: Comparison with aged donors showed that long-lived donors had more naive CD4+ cells and higher diversity.

The ends were cut back, 1 base at V and 0 bases at J, with 12 bases in the middle. The V gene's germline CDR1 is MDHEN and CDR2 SYDVKM. The CDR3 length is 16 residues. Only a few counts were recorded for this clonotype. Its antigen remains unknown. Peripheral blood samples of 9 to 10 milliliters were drawn from each donor. With a J-beta primer mix and a sample-barcoded 5' primer, a second PCR ran about 7 to 11 cycles. MiXCR, applied by TCRdb to the 5' RACE reads, yields one record per CDR3 protein. The data hold 780,000 or so distinct CDR3 sequences, with 25% observed a single time. These data were likewise used in another study, on T cells of mothers and their children.

Sequencing was performed on blood. The sequence was collected from a boy younger than 18 in good health. The rearrangement links TRBV28 to TRBJ1-1; D remains ambiguous. The CDR3 bases are TGTGCCAGCAGTTTATTTGTAGGGATCATGAACACTGAAGCTTTCTTT. Translated: CASSLFVGIMNTEAFF.